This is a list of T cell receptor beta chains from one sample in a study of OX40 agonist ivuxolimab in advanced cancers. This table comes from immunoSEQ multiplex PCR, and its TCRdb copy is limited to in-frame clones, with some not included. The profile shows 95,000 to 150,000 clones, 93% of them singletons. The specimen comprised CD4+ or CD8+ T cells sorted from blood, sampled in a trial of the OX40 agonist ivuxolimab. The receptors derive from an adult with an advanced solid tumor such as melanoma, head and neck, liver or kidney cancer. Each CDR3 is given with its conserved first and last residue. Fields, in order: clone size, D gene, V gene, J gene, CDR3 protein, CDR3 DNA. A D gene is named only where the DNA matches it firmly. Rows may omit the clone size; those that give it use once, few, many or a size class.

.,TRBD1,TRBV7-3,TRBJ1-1,CASSPGTGGEAFF,TGTGCCAGCAGCCCGGGGACAGGGGGTGAAGCTTTCTTT
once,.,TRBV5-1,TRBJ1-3,CASSLESWAGRRASGNTIYF,TGCGCCAGCAGCTTGGAAAGTTGGGCGGGCAGGAGAGCCTCTGGAAACACCATATATTTT
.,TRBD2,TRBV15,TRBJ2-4,CATRLAGGDIQYF,TGTGCCACCAGGTTAGCGGGAGGAGACATTCAGTACTTC
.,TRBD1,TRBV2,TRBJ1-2,CASSKGQGGVYGYTF,TGTGCCAGCAGTAAGGGACAGGGGGGAGTATATGGCTACACCTTC
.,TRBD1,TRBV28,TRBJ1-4,CASKGGTGREKLFF,TGTGCCAGCAAAGGCGGGACAGGGCGCGAAAAACTGTTTTTT
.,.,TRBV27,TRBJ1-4,CASSQRAGRGEKLFF,TGTGCCAGCAGCCAAAGGGCAGGGCGGGGGGAAAAACTGTTTTTT
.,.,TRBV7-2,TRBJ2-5,CASSLQGGEETQYF,TGTGCCAGCAGCTTACAAGGAGGTGAGGAGACCCAGTACTTC
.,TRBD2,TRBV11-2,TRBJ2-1,CASSFRLAGQFF,TGTGCCAGCAGCTTCCGACTAGCGGGGCAGTTCTTC
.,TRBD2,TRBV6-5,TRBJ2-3,CASSSPAGGTDTQYF,TGTGCCAGCAGTTCTCCAGCGGGAGGTACAGATACGCAGTATTTT
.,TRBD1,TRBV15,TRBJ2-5,CATSSSTGVRETQYF,TGTGCCACCAGCAGTTCGACAGGGGTCAGGGAGACCCAGTACTTC
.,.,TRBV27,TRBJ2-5,CASSLRAPQETQYF,TGTGCCAGCAGTTTACGAGCTCCTCAAGAGACCCAGTACTTC
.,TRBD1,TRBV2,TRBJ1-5,CASSEGQGVNQPQHF,TGTGCCAGCAGTGAAGGACAGGGCGTGAATCAGCCCCAGCATTTT
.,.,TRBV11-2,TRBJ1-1,CASSLVFARWGRGAEAFF,TGTGCCAGCAGCTTAGTCTTCGCCAGATGGGGGCGTGGGGCTGAAGCTTTCTTT
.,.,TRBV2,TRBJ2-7,CASSDGVFSLYEQYF,TGTGCCAGCAGTGATGGGGTCTTTTCACTCTACGAGCAGTACTTC
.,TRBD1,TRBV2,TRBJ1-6,CASSEALWRQGGSPLHF,TGTGCCAGCAGTGAAGCGCTCTGGAGACAGGGGGGTTCACCCCTCCACTTT
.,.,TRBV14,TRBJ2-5,CASSQDGGSQETQYF,TGTGCCAGCAGCCAAGATGGCGGCAGTCAAGAGACCCAGTACTTC
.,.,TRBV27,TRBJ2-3,CASSLGLAVTDTQYF,TGTGCCAGCAGTTTGGGGCTAGCCGTCACAGATACGCAGTATTTT
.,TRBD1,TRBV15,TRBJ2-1,CATSRAGTGVNEQFF,TGTGCCACCAGCAGAGCAGGGACAGGGGTCAATGAGCAGTTCTTC
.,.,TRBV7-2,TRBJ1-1,CASSLADSVTEAFF,TGTGCCAGCAGCTTAGCCGACAGTGTCACTGAAGCTTTCTTT
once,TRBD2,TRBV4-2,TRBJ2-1,CASSLLLAGGTSLNEQFF,TGTGCCAGCAGTCTCTTACTAGCGGGGGGGACTTCTTTAAATGAGCAGTTCTTC
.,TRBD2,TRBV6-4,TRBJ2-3,CASREREDTDTQYF,TGTGCCAGCAGGGAGCGGGAGGACACAGATACGCAGTATTTT
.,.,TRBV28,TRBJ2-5,CASSFITGQETQYF,TGTGCCAGCAGTTTCATAACAGGGCAAGAGACCCAGTACTTC
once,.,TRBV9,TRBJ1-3,CASSPRDTSSGNTIYF,TGTGCCAGCAGCCCCCGAGACACGTCCTCTGGAAACACCATATATTTT
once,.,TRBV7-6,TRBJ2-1,CASSLFSRGGDEQFF,TGTGCCAGCAGCTTATTCTCCCGGGGTGGGGATGAGCAGTTCTTC
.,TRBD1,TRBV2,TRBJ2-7,CASSPDRGIREQYF,TGTGCCAGCAGCCCGGACAGGGGGATCCGCGAGCAGTACTTC
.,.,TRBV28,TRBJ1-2,CASSFRGYGYTF,TGTGCCAGCAGTTTTCGGGGCTATGGCTACACCTTC
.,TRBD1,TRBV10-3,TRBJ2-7,CAISAGQGAYEQYF,TGTGCCATCAGCGCAGGACAGGGGGCCTACGAGCAGTACTTC
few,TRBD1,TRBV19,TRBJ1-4,CASRGQGGEKLFF,TGTGCCAGCCGAGGACAGGGAGGTGAAAAACTGTTTTTT
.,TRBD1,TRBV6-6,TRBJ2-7,CASSRTGGEQYF,TGTGCCAGCAGTCGGACAGGGGGCGAGCAGTACTTC
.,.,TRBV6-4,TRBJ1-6,CARLRTGGNSPLHF,TGTGCCAGACTGCGGACGGGGGGGAATTCACCCCTCCACTTT
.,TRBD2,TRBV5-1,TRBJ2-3,CASSPWVGGSGADTQYF,TGCGCCAGCAGCCCCTGGGTCGGGGGGAGTGGCGCAGATACGCAGTATTTT
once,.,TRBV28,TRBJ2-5,CASSLRGIETQYF,TGTGCCAGCAGTTTACGGGGGATAGAGACCCAGTACTTC
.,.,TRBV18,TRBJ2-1,CASEVRGRLGRESYNEQFF,TGTGCCAGCGAGGTGAGGGGGCGCTTAGGGCGGGAGTCCTACAATGAGCAGTTCTTC
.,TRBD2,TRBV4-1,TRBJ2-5,CASSPLAGGLETQYF,TGCGCCAGCAGCCCCCTAGCGGGGGGCCTGGAGACCCAGTACTTC
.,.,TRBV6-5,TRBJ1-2,CASSYSTAGGLHGYTF,TGTGCCAGCAGTTACTCGACAGCAGGTGGTCTGCATGGCTACACCTTC
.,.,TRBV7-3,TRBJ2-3,CASSFSSSTDTQYF,TGTGCCAGCAGCTTTAGTTCTAGCACAGATACGCAGTATTTT
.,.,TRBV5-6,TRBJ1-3,CASLRGYSGNTIYF,TGTGCCAGCTTAAGGGGGTACTCTGGAAACACCATATATTTT
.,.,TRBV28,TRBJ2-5,CASTNLRSVGGTQYF,TGTGCCAGCACCAACCTTAGGTCGGTCGGCGGGACCCAGTACTTC
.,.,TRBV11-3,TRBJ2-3,CASSLGGGALTDTQYF,TGTGCCAGCAGCTTAGGAGGAGGGGCCCTCACAGATACGCAGTATTTT
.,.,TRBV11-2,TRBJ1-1,CASSSGMFLLEAFF,TGTGCCAGCAGCTCAGGGATGTTTTTGCTTGAAGCTTTCTTT
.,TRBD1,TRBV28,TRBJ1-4,CASSRRTGRNEKLFF,TGTGCCAGCAGCCGAAGGACAGGCCGCAATGAAAAACTGTTTTTT
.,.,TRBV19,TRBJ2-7,CASSPVGGAGYEQYF,TGTGCCAGTAGTCCCGTCGGGGGAGCCGGCTACGAGCAGTACTTC
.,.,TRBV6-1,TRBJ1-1,CASSPQSTGGTEAFF,TGTGCCAGCAGCCCCCAGAGTACGGGGGGCACTGAAGCTTTCTTT
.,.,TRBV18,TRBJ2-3,CASSPSDGHTDTQYF,TGTGCCAGCTCACCATCGGACGGACACACAGATACGCAGTATTTT
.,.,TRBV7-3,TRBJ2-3,CASSRGASRLDTQYF,TGTGCCAGCAGCCGCGGGGCGTCTAGACTCGATACGCAGTATTTT
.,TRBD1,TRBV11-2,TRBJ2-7,CASSSKGTDYEQYF,TGTGCCAGCAGCTCAAAGGGGACAGACTACGAGCAGTACTTC
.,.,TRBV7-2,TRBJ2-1,CASSLVSTGFSYNEQFF,TGTGCCAGCAGCTTAGTAAGTACAGGGTTCTCCTACAATGAGCAGTTCTTC
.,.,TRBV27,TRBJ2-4,CASTKLGGSSNIQYF,TGTGCCAGCACCAAACTTGGGGGCAGTTCGAACATTCAGTACTTC
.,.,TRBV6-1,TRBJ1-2,CASSGTLTGIYGYTF,TGTGCCAGCAGTGGGACACTGACAGGAATCTATGGCTACACCTTC
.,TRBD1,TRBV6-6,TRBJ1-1,CASSSSTGAGGAFF,TGTGCCAGCAGTTCTAGCACAGGGGCGGGAGGAGCTTTCTTT
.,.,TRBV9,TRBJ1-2,CASSVAPRPGGGYTF,TGTGCCAGCAGCGTAGCACCCCGCCCCGGGGGTGGCTACACCTTC
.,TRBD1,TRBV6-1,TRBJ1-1,CASTARQGFTEAFF,TGTGCCAGCACCGCGAGACAGGGCTTCACTGAAGCTTTCTTT
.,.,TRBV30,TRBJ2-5,CAWNGRGKETQYF,TGTGCCTGGAACGGCCGGGGGAAAGAGACCCAGTACTTC
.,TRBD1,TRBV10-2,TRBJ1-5,CASSEWGKGGGSNQPQHF,TGCGCCAGCAGTGAGTGGGGCAAAGGGGGCGGAAGCAATCAGCCCCAGCATTTT
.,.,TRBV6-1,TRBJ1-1,CASPRRGGANTEAFF,TGTGCCAGCCCCCGGAGGGGAGGGGCGAACACTGAAGCTTTCTTT